The 12 T cell receptor beta chains below were found in one sample sequenced in a study of blood T cell repertoires in COVID-19. Some clones are missing from TCRdb's copy, which holds only in-frame ones; the method was immunoSEQ multiplex PCR. The table lists approximately 40,000 clones, 89% of them singletons. Source material: peripheral blood. These receptor sequences come from a human donor in a cohort sampled during active COVID-19.

V usage is TRBV29-1 and J usage is TRBJ1-2, with D perhaps matching TRBD1 (6 bases). V lost 2 bases and J 4 bases, leaving 23 bases between the germline ends. Looked up from germline, CDR1 is SQVTM and CDR2 is ANQGSEA. The CDR3 consists of 17 residues. The CDR3 region is CSVELTPGTRTGYGYTF. In nucleotides, the CDR3 is TGCAGCGTTGAACTTACCCCAGGGACAAGAACCGGCTATGGCTACACCTTC.

The V gene is TRBV9, the J gene TRBJ1-1; D perhaps matches TRBD1 (5 bases). Trimming took off 0 bases at V and 1 base at J, with 10 bases between the two ends. The CDR3 has 15 amino acids. Germline V gene data show CDR1 as SGDLS and CDR2 as YYNGEE. CDR3 residues: CASSVERGENTEAFF. The CDR3 coding sequence is TGTGCCAGCAGCGTAGAACGGGGGGAGAACACTGAAGCTTTCTTT. Complete variable domain (other parts from reference TRBV9 and TRBJ1-1): DSGVTQTPKHLITATGQRVTLRCSPRSGDLSVYWYQQSLDQGLQFLIQYYNGEERAKGNILERFSAQQFPDLHSELNLSSLELGDSALYFCASSVERGENTEAFFGQGTRLTVV.

This chain connects TRBV7-2 to TRBJ2-7; D might be TRBD2 (6 bases). Trimming removed 2 bases from V and 5 bases from J, with 13 bases in between. CDR1 and CDR2 (germline): SGHTA, FQGNSA. The CDR3 length is 14 residues. The CDR3 spells CASSLISRGNEQYF. The CDR3 DNA reads as TGTGCCAGCAGCTTAATCTCTCGCGGGAACGAGCAGTACTTC.

V is TRBV19 and J is TRBJ1-2, with 10 positions matching TRBD1. Germline V gene data show CDR1 as LNHDA and CDR2 as SQIVND (reference sequence). This CDR3 spans 15 amino acids. With V trimmed by 4 bases and J by 2 bases, 4 bases remained unmatched. The CDR3 region is CASSTRDRGNYGYTF. The CDR3 DNA reads as TGTGCCAGTAGTACCCGGGACAGGGGCAACTATGGCTACACCTTC.

The rearrangement uses TRBV28 and TRBJ2-7; 10 bases match TRBD1. This CDR3 contains 15 residues. CDR1 is MDHEN and CDR2 is SYDVKM in the germline V gene. Trimming removed 6 bases from V and 0 bases from J; junction bases left unmatched: 5. CDR3 amino acids: CASRWTGGSSYEQYF. CDR3 nucleotide sequence: TGTGCCAGCAGATGGACAGGGGGGAGCTCCTACGAGCAGTACTTC.

CDR3 bases: TGTGCCAGCGCTACAGCGCTAGCGGGGCCCCAAGAGACCCAGTACTTC. This encodes CASATALAGPQETQYF. The J gene is TRBJ2-5, the V gene TRBV3-1 (or the pseudogene TRBV3-2); 9 bases line up with TRBD2. In germline, CDR1 is LGHDT, CDR2 YNNKEL (reference sequence). There are 16 residues in the CDR3. V was pared by 8 bases and J by 1 base, with 11 bases of the junction left unmatched.

This clone was counted only a few times. V is TRBV27 and J is TRBJ2-2, with a tentative D call TRBD1 (6 bases). The CDR3 extends over 15 amino acids. The germline V gene has CDR1 MNHEY and CDR2 SMNVEV (reference sequence). Trimming removed 3 bases from V and 2 bases from J, with 10 bases in between. In DNA form, the CDR3 reads TGTGCCAGCAGTTTCGAGGGGGTAAACACCGGGGAGCTGTTTTTT. Its protein product is CASSFEGVNTGELFF.

The rearrangement uses TRBV6-5 and TRBJ2-3, with no clear D. Deletions cut 4 bases from V and 4 bases from J, with 9 bases between. CDR1 MNHEY and CDR2 SVGAGI come from the germline V gene. The CDR3 loop spans 13 amino acids. In nucleotides, the CDR3 is TGTGCCAGCAGTTTCCCCGGTTCAGATACGCAGTATTTT. The encoded protein is CASSFPGSDTQYF.

J is TRBJ2-3 and V is TRBV29-1; D perhaps matches TRBD1 (6 bases). The CDR3 is made up of 13 amino acids. CDR1 is SQVTM, CDR2 ANQGSEA, per germline. Trimming took 5 bases from V and 2 from J, leaving 11 bases between them. The CDR3 here is CSVPQGITDTQYF. For the CDR3, the DNA is TGCAGCGTTCCTCAGGGGATCACAGATACGCAGTATTTT.

The chain combines TRBV4-1 with TRBJ2-1; D might be TRBD2 (6 bases). V was pared by 4 bases and J by 7 bases, with 11 bases between. The CDR3 extends over 13 amino acids. Germline CDR1 and CDR2: MGHRA and YSYEKL. CDR3 DNA sequence: TGCGCCAGCAGCCCCGCCGGGAGAAATGAGCAGTTCTTC. Protein sequence: CASSPAGRNEQFF.

The gene calls are TRBV30 and TRBJ2-7; unclear D gene. The CDR3 is 13 residues long. The ends were cut back, 4 bases at V and 0 bases at J, with 10 bases in the middle. The germline V gene encodes CDR1 GTSNPN and CDR2 SVGIG (reference sequence). The DNA of the CDR3 is TGTGCCTGGAATGCAGGCCTCTCCTACGAGCAGTACTTC. Its translation is CAWNAGLSYEQYF. The full variable domain, its missing parts supplied by reference TRBV30 and TRBJ2-7, is SQTIHQWPATLVQPVGSPLSLECTVEGTSNPNLYWYRQAAGRGLQLLFYSVGIGQISSEVPQNLSASRPQDRQFILSSKKLLLSDSGFYLCAWNAGLSYEQYFGPGTRLTVT.

The rearrangement links TRBV27 to TRBJ1-1, with 11 positions matching TRBD1. Germline V gives CDR1 MNHEY, CDR2 SMNVEV (reference sequence). The CDR3 is 14 residues long. V lost 5 bases and J lost 5; bases outside the gene matches: 4. The CDR3 sequence is CASSLGTGGTEAFF. As DNA, the CDR3 is TGTGCCAGCAGTCTAGGGACAGGGGGAACTGAAGCTTTCTTT.